This passage covers 12 T cell receptor beta chains from one sample sequenced in a study of cytomegalovirus exposure and HLA in healthy donors. PCR was performed using 60 Vbeta and 13 Jbeta primers. The assay was immunoSEQ multiplex PCR, and TCRdb's table has in-frame clones only and misses some. In the table there are approximately 150,000 clones, around 72% of which are singletons. The sequenced sample was PBMCs. Receptors were obtained from a woman aged 40-49 years in good health and CMV-seropositive.

This clone was counted only a few times. V usage is TRBV5-5 and J usage is TRBJ2-3, with a tentative D call TRBD1 (5 bases). The CDR3 extends over 14 amino acids. The germline gives CDR1 SGHKS, CDR2 YYEKEE (reference sequence). Between the trimmed V and J ends, which lost 7 bases and 8 bases, there was a span of 20 bases. The CDR3 DNA reads TGTGCCAGCGACTTTGGGGCAGAGGCTTCTACGCAGTATTTT. Translation: CASDFGAEASTQYF. Variable domain in full (rest from reference TRBV5-5 and TRBJ2-3): DAGVTQSPTHLIKTRGQQVTLRCSPISGHKSVSWYQQVLGQGPQFIFQYYEKEERGRGNFPDRFSARQFPNYSSELNVNALLLGDSALYLCASDFGAEASTQYFGPGTRLTVL.

This chain uses TRBV2 with TRBJ2-7; possibly TRBD1 for D (5 bases). The V end lost 7 bases, the J end lost 2 bases, and 9 bases lay between the germline ends. CDR3 length equals 12 residues. Germline-derived CDR1 and CDR2 are SNHLY and FYNNEI. The CDR3 DNA sequence: TGTGCCAGCAACCGACAGCCCTACGAGCAGTACTTC. It encodes CASNRQPYEQYF.

This clone showed up just a few times. The rearrangement uses TRBV9 and TRBJ2-7; tentatively, D is TRBD1 (6 bases). Germline V gene data show CDR1 as SGDLS and CDR2 as YYNGEE. Trimming took 2 bases from V and 9 from J, leaving 18 bases between them. This CDR3 has 14 residues. This CDR3 reads CASSVQRDTGMQYF. The CDR3 bases are TGTGCCAGCAGCGTCCAAAGGGATACAGGGATGCAGTACTTC.

J is TRBJ1-2 and V is TRBV6-1; D ambiguous. CDR1 and CDR2 (germline): MNHNS, SASEGT. The ends were cut back, 1 base at V and 5 bases at J, with 14 bases in the middle. This CDR3 spans 15 amino acids. CDR3 sequence reads: CASSEGLGARYGYTF. The CDR3 nucleotides are TGTGCCAGCAGTGAAGGGCTAGGAGCTAGGTATGGCTACACCTTC.

The chain uses TRBV19 and TRBJ1-5, with 7 bases lining up with TRBD1. V dropped 4 bases and J dropped 7; count of bases not matched to a gene: 7. This CDR3 comprises 14 residues. CDR1 and CDR2 (germline): LNHDA, SQIVND (reference sequence). CDR3 nucleotide sequence: TGTGCCAGTAGTAGGAAGGGGGCGAGGCAGCCCCAGCATTTT. Residues: CASSRKGARQPQHF.

The genes are TRBV5-4 and TRBJ2-5; 9 positions agree with TRBD2. There are 16 residues in the CDR3. The germline CDR1 and CDR2 sequences are SGHNT and YYREEE (reference sequence). The V and J ends lost 3 bases and 0 bases, in that order; junction bases with no gene match: 6. CDR3 nucleotides: TGTGCCAGCAGCTGGCGGGGGGGAAGGAACCAAGAGACCCAGTACTTC. Translating gives CASSWRGGRNQETQYF. Full variable domain (missing parts from reference TRBV5-4 and TRBJ2-5): ETGVTQSPTHLIKTRGQQVTLRCSSQSGHNTVSWYQQALGQGPQFIFQYYREEENGRGNFPPRFSGLQFPNYSSELNVNALELDDSALYLCASSWRGGRNQETQYFGPGTRLLVL.

The V call is TRBV20-1, the J call TRBJ1-4; D remains unclear. Deletions cut 3 bases from V and 7 bases from J, with 6 bases between. The CDR3 is made up of 11 amino acids. The germline CDR1 and CDR2 sequences are DFQATT and SNEGSKA (reference sequence). CDR3 sequence: CSASEFEKLFF. The CDR3 DNA is TGCAGTGCTAGTGAGTTTGAAAAACTGTTTTTT.

V usage is TRBV2 and J usage is TRBJ2-1; 8 bases match TRBD1. J gave up 8 bases and V 6 bases, and 12 bases lay outside the gene matches. The CDR3 runs 15 residues. Germline lookup yields CDR1 SNHLY and CDR2 FYNNEI. The CDR3 region has the DNA TGTGCCAGCAGCCTAGGGGCAGGGGGCTTGGATGAGCAGTTCTTC. Translated, it gives CASSLGAGGLDEQFF.

The chain uses TRBV2 and TRBJ1-1; TRBD1 agrees at 9 bases. The CDR3 is 13 residues long. V was pared by 6 bases and J by 8 bases, with 7 bases of the junction left unmatched. Germline V CDR1 and CDR2: SNHLY, FYNNEI. In DNA, the CDR3 is TGTGCCAGCAGGTGGACAGGGGTAAGGGAAGCTTTCTTT. It yields the protein CASRWTGVREAFF.

This rearrangement joins TRBV6-1 to TRBJ2-3; 7 bases line up with TRBD1. Germline lookup yields CDR1 MNHNS and CDR2 SASEGT. The CDR3 totals 14 residues. Trimming removed 7 bases from V and 8 bases from J; junction bases left unmatched: 12. The CDR3 DNA reads as TGTGCCAGCAACTTGGACAGGTTAAGCTCTACGCAGTATTTT. This codes for CASNLDRLSSTQYF.

This chain links TRBV11-2 with TRBJ2-5, with D possibly TRBD1 on 6 matching bases. Matching the DNA end better, TRBJ2-7 makes the J call doubtful. This CDR3 spans 14 amino acids. CDR1 and CDR2 from the germline V gene are SGHAT and FQNNGV. The CDR3 is CASSETGLSNEQYF. The CDR3 nucleotides read TGTGCCAGCAGCGAAACAGGGCTTTCCAACGAGCAGTACTTC.

V gene TRBV28 combines with J gene TRBJ2-3; tentative D call: TRBD2 (7 bases). The CDR3 consists of 14 residues. The germline CDR1 and CDR2 sequences are MDHEN and SYDVKM. V lost 8 bases to trimming and J lost 2 bases, with 14 bases between them. The CDR3 DNA reads TGTGCCAGCGGCCGCGGGGGCGTCACAGATACGCAGTATTTT. Encoded protein: CASGRGGVTDTQYF.